Sequencing of this TCR beta chain was carried out in a study of cytomegalovirus exposure and HLA in healthy donors. The study ran its PCR with 60 Vbeta and 13 Jbeta primers. The repertoire was sequenced with immunoSEQ multiplex PCR; TCRdb's copy has only in-frame clones and lacks some. Of 85,000 to 120,000 clones in the sample, over 70% were seen once. As for this clone: One end of the junction does not line up with germline, which may come from a read error.

This CDR3 comprises 14 residues. The V gene's germline CDR1 is SEHNR and CDR2 FQNEAQ (reference sequence). The sequencing input was PBMCs. The chain links TRBV7-9 to TRBJ2-1, with 7 bases identical to TRBD2. The receptor's source is a male donor in good health and CMV-seropositive. The CDR3: CASSLAEPYNEQFF. DNA for the CDR3: TGTGCCAGCAGCCTAGCGGAGCCTTACAATGAGCAGTTCTTC.